The rows below give T cell receptor beta chains drawn from one sample of a study of cytomegalovirus exposure and HLA in healthy donors. The protocol was immunoSEQ multiplex PCR, while the TCRdb copy is restricted to in-frame clones and leaves out a portion. In the table there are some 150,000 clones, approximately 80% of which are singletons. Sequencing input: PBMCs. All receptors derive from a man in his thirties or forties in good health and CMV-seropositive. CDR3s include the opening cysteine and the closing phenylalanine or tryptophan. D genes are given only for firm matches. Some rows have no size entry. The others give once, few or many, or a class for an expanded clone.

d_gene,abundance,j_gene,v_gene,CDR3nt,CDR3aa
TRBD2,NA,TRBJ2-1,TRBV6-1,TGTGCCAGCAGGTCTAGCGGGGTAACCTACAATGAGCAGTTCTTC,CASRSSGVTYNEQFF
TRBD2,few,TRBJ2-2,TRBV7-7,TGTGCCAGCAGCAAGCGGGGGCCGGGGACCGGGGAGCTGTTTTTT,CASSKRGPGTGELFF
TRBD2,NA,TRBJ2-5,TRBV5-1,TGCGCCAGCAGCTTGTTCGGGGGGTACCAAGAGACCCAGTACTTC,CASSLFGGYQETQYF
TRBD2,once,TRBJ2-7,TRBV28,TGTGCCAGCAGTTTAATCGAGCGGGGAAACGAGCAGTACTTC,CASSLIERGNEQYF
TRBD1,few,TRBJ1-2,TRBV6-1,TGTGCCAGTGCCGGGACAGACTATGGCTACACCTTC,CASAGTDYGYTF
NA,NA,TRBJ2-3,TRBV6-6,TGTGCCAGCAGTTACTCTATTTCGGATACGCAGTATTTT,CASSYSISDTQYF
NA,NA,TRBJ2-5,TRBV4-1,TGCGCCAGCAGCCAAAGAGGGAGCGAGACCCAGTACTTC,CASSQRGSETQYF
NA,NA,TRBJ1-5,TRBV19,TGTGCCAGTAGTATGGGGCAGGCCGACAATCAGCCCCAGCATTTT,CASSMGQADNQPQHF
TRBD2,NA,TRBJ2-2,TRBV28,TGTGCCAGCTCCGGGACAGGAGGACGCGAAACTAGCGGGGGGGCTATCGGGGAGCTGTTTTTT,CASSGTGGRETSGGAIGELFF
TRBD1,NA,TRBJ1-6,TRBV5-4,TGTGCCACCACGGGACAGACCAATTCACCCCTCCACTTT,CATTGQTNSPLHF
TRBD2,NA,TRBJ2-3,TRBV6-1,TGTGCCAGCAGTGGGGGACTAGCGGGAAGGGCGGGAGATACGCAGTATTTT,CASSGGLAGRAGDTQYF
TRBD2,few,TRBJ2-3,TRBV5-5,TGTGCCAGCAGCGAAGGACTAGCGGTCAGCACAGATACGCAGTATTTT,CASSEGLAVSTDTQYF
NA,NA,TRBJ2-4,TRBV7-9,TGTGCCAGCGGAGACGTGGGCATTCAGTACTTC,CASGDVGIQYF
TRBD1,NA,TRBJ2-3,TRBV25-1,TGTGCCAGCAGTGGCTCGACAGGGGGCACAGATACGCAGTATTTT,CASSGSTGGTDTQYF
TRBD1,NA,TRBJ1-4,TRBV5-1,TGCGCCAGCAGCTTGGGTTCAGGGACAGGAGACGAAAAACTGTTTTTT,CASSLGSGTGDEKLFF
NA,NA,TRBJ1-3,TRBV2,TGTGCCACAAGGACAGACGTGACAGGAAACACCATATATTTT,CATRTDVTGNTIYF
TRBD2,NA,TRBJ2-3,TRBV15,TGTGCCACCAGCAGGGGGACTAGCGGGGGGGCGGTAGATACGCAGTATTTT,CATSRGTSGGAVDTQYF
NA,NA,TRBJ1-1,TRBV7-9,TGTGCCAGCACCCTACGGGGGGCGAACACTGAAGCTTTCTTT,CASTLRGANTEAFF
NA,NA,TRBJ2-1,TRBV27,TGTGCCAGCAGTTTTTATCTGGGGGCGAATGAGCAGTTCTTC,CASSFYLGANEQFF
NA,NA,TRBJ2-1,TRBV28,TGTGCCAGCAGTTTGCCAGGCTACAATGAGCAGTTCTTC,CASSLPGYNEQFF
NA,NA,TRBJ2-3,TRBV19,TGTGCCAGTAGTATAGGTGACGGGTCAGATACGCAGTATTTT,CASSIGDGSDTQYF
NA,NA,TRBJ1-5,TRBV4-1,TGCGCCAGCAGCCAAGAAGGGGTAGGCAATCAGCCCCAGCATTTT,CASSQEGVGNQPQHF
NA,NA,TRBJ2-7,TRBV29-1,TGCAGCGTTGAGACAGGTTCCACCTACGAGCAGTACTTC,CSVETGSTYEQYF
NA,NA,TRBJ1-2,TRBV9,TGTGCCAGCAGCTCCCGGACAGAAAACTATGGCTACACCTTC,CASSSRTENYGYTF
TRBD2,NA,TRBJ2-1,TRBV4-1,TGCGCCAGCAGCCAAGCGGAGCGGGGGCCGGTCCATGAGCAGTTCTTC,CASSQAERGPVHEQFF
NA,NA,TRBJ2-7,TRBV7-9,TGTGCCAGCAGCTTAGCGGGGGGATTGGACTTC,CASSLAGGLDF
TRBD1,NA,TRBJ2-7,TRBV28,TGTGCCAGCAGTTCAACAGGGGCACCCTCCTACGAGCAGTACTTC,CASSSTGAPSYEQYF
TRBD1,NA,TRBJ1-2,TRBV5-1,TGCGCCAGCAGCCAAACAGGGGGAAGGGGCTACACCTTC,CASSQTGGRGYTF
NA,few,TRBJ2-6,TRBV7-2,TGTGCCAGCAGCTTAAACCCCTACTCTGGGGCCAACGTCCTGACTTTC,CASSLNPYSGANVLTF
NA,NA,TRBJ2-6,TRBV5-1,TGCGCCAGCAGCTTGAGTGCAGGGATGTTCACTGGGGCCAACGTCCTGACTTTC,CASSLSAGMFTGANVLTF
NA,once,TRBJ2-1,TRBV27,TGTGCCAGCAGTTACGGGGAAGTCTTATACAATGAGCAGTTCTTC,CASSYGEVLYNEQFF
NA,NA,TRBJ1-3,TRBV2,TGTGCCAGCAGTGAGATACAGGGTTTATCGGACACCATATATTTT,CASSEIQGLSDTIYF
NA,NA,TRBJ1-4,TRBV7-9,TGTGCCAGCACTTATTCCGGGGGTAATGAAAAACTGTTTTTT,CASTYSGGNEKLFF
NA,NA,TRBJ2-1,TRBV7-8,TGTGCCAGCAGCCCCCAAAGGAGCTCCTACAATGAGCAGTTCTTC,CASSPQRSSYNEQFF
TRBD1,NA,TRBJ1-2,TRBV6-5,TGTGCCAGCAGTTACTCGGGACAGGGAAACTATGGCTACACCTTC,CASSYSGQGNYGYTF
NA,NA,TRBJ2-7,TRBV5-1,TGCGCCAGCAGCACACCTGAGGTCGCCTCCTACGAGCAGTACTTC,CASSTPEVASYEQYF
TRBD1,NA,TRBJ2-7,TRBV7-8,TGTGCCAGCAGCTTAGAGGGGACAGCCGCCTACGAGCAGTACTTC,CASSLEGTAAYEQYF
NA,few,TRBJ2-7,TRBV2,TGTGCCAGCCTCCCGCCCCGTGGTAGCTCCTACGAGCAGTACTTC,CASLPPRGSSYEQYF
NA,NA,TRBJ2-1,TRBV5-1,TGCGCCAGCAGCTTGGCCGTAGGGGCGGTTGAGCAGTTCTTC,CASSLAVGAVEQFF
NA,NA,TRBJ2-2,TRBV4-3,TGCGCCAGCAGCCGACAGTTACTGGACACCGGGGAGCTGTTTTTT,CASSRQLLDTGELFF
TRBD2,NA,TRBJ2-3,TRBV7-8,TGTGCCAGCAGCCTATTTAGGACTAGCGGGCTAGATACGCAGTATTTT,CASSLFRTSGLDTQYF
TRBD1,NA,TRBJ1-5,TRBV6-1,TGTGCCAGCTCAGGCCTGGGGACAGGGCCATGGCCCCAGCATTTT,CASSGLGTGPWPQHF
NA,once,TRBJ1-4,TRBV9,TGTGCCAGCAGCGTAGCTCCCAGGGAAAAACTGTTTTTT,CASSVAPREKLFF
NA,NA,TRBJ1-5,TRBV4-1,TGCGCCAGCAGCCAAGACCATCGCAGGAATCAGCCCCAGCATTTT,CASSQDHRRNQPQHF
TRBD1,NA,TRBJ2-7,TRBV5-4,TGTGCCAGCAGTCAAACAGGGGGCTCCTACGAGCAGTACTTC,CASSQTGGSYEQYF
TRBD1,NA,TRBJ2-2,TRBV28,TGTGCCAGCAGTTTATCAGGGGGCAACACCGGGGAGCTGTTTTTT,CASSLSGGNTGELFF
TRBD1,NA,TRBJ2-5,TRBV2,TGTGCCAGCAGCCGGGACAGGGAAGAGACCCAGTACTTC,CASSRDREETQYF
NA,NA,TRBJ2-3,TRBV6-4,TGTGCCAGCAGCCTAACAGGCACAGATACGCAGTATTTT,CASSLTGTDTQYF
TRBD1,NA,TRBJ1-2,TRBV10-3,TGTGCCATCAGTGAGTCAGGGGACAGAGGCTACACCTTC,CAISESGDRGYTF
NA,once,TRBJ2-5,TRBV2,TGTGCCAGCACAAGGGCGGCGGGTTGGGAGACCCAGTACTTC,CASTRAAGWETQYF
NA,NA,TRBJ2-5,TRBV28,TGTGCCAGCAGTACCCATGGACAACTCCAAGAGACCCAGTACTTC,CASSTHGQLQETQYF
TRBD2,NA,TRBJ2-5,TRBV2,TGTGCCAGCAGTGTCGAGGGGCGGGGGGAGACCCAGTACTTC,CASSVEGRGETQYF
TRBD1,NA,TRBJ1-5,TRBV28,TGTGCCAGCAGTTTGGGGCCCGGGACAGGGGACAATCAGCCCCAGCATTTT,CASSLGPGTGDNQPQHF
NA,NA,TRBJ1-6,TRBV30,TGTGCCTGGAGTGAGATCTCCAGGTATACCCTCTATAATTCACCCCTCCACTTT,CAWSEISRYTLYNSPLHF
TRBD1,NA,TRBJ2-3,TRBV7-9,TGTGCCAGCAGCTCACGACAGGGTGGGGGCACAGATACGCAGTATTTT,CASSSRQGGGTDTQYF
TRBD1,NA,TRBJ1-4,TRBV2,TGTGCCAGCAGTCCTGGACAGGCAACTAATGAAAAACTGTTTTTT,CASSPGQATNEKLFF
NA,NA,TRBJ2-1,TRBV11-1,TGTGCCAGCAGCACTCGGTTGTATGAGCAGTTCTTC,CASSTRLYEQFF